The clone carrying this T cell receptor beta chain was seen repeatedly, ten times or more. Its specificity is unknown. Indicated time point: newly diagnosed GD, antithyroid drugs for less than 3 months. RNA from PBMCs was the source of the TCR library. The data derive from a study of regulatory T cells in long-lasting Graves disease. General study points: The analysis examined peripheral blood only and excluded thyroid tissue.

Unmatched junction bases numbered 9, after V lost 2 bases and J lost 6 bases. The CDR3 has 16 residues. Germline assignment: CDR1 ENHRY and CDR2 SYGVKD. Arm-PCR of CDR3 regions and iRepertoire HTBI primers were the basis on which TCR beta libraries were built. Using its own MiXCR run on the multiplex PCR reads, TCRdb lists one record per CDR3 protein. The data contain 400,000 to 500,000 distinct CDR3 sequences, 15% of them singletons. The same sample was also studied in work on T cells in Graves' hyperthyroidism and ophthalmopathy.

The sample was peripheral blood mononuclear cells (PBMCs), taken at new diagnosis, from a patient treated with antithyroid drugs. The clonotype was recovered from a woman aged 40 to 50 with Graves disease. This chain connects TRBV10-3 to TRBJ2-7; 11 nucleotides line up with TRBD2. CDR3 loop: CAISETGTSGSGEQYF. CDR3 nucleotides: TGTGCCATCAGTGAGACCGGGACTAGCGGATCGGGCGAGCAGTACTTC.